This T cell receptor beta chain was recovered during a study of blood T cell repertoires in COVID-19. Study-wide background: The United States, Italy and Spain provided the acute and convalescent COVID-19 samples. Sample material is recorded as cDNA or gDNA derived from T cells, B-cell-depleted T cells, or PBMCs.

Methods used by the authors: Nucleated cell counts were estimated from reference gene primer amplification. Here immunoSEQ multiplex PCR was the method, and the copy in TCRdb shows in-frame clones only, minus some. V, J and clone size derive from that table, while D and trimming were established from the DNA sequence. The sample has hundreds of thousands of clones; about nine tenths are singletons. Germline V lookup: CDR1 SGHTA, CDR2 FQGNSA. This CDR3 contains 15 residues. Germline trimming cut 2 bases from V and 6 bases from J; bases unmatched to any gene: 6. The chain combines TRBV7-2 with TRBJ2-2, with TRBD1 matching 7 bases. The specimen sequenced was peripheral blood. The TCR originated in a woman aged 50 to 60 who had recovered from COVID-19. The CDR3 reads CASSLTQTGPGELFF. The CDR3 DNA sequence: TGTGCCAGCAGCTTAACCCAGACAGGGCCCGGGGAGCTGTTTTTT.